This T cell receptor (beta chain) was retrieved from a study of Graves' ophthalmopathy and Graves' hyperthyroidism. The CDR3 totals 13 residues. In germline, CDR1 is ENHRY, CDR2 SYGVKD. The V gene lost 10 bases and the J gene lost 5 bases, with 14 bases spanning the gap. RNA transcripts served as template for amplifying TCR beta CDR3 sequences. HTBI-primed first-round RT-PCR preceded second-round multiplex PCR. One entry per CDR3 protein, called by TCRdb with MiXCR from the multiplex PCR reads. The table shows approximately 540,000 distinct CDR3 sequences, with about two fifths occurring only once. On this clonotype itself: It may be a read error: a sequence one base away is much more abundant.

The receptor comes from an adult man with Graves' hyperthyroidism. Sequencing input: peripheral blood or thyroid tissue (not recorded which). The V gene is TRBV10-3, the J gene TRBJ1-4; D perhaps matches TRBD1 (5 bases). The CDR3 nucleotides are TGTGCCACCCGAACAGGCCAGAATGAAAAACTGTTTTTT. Amino acid sequence: CATRTGQNEKLFF.